This T cell receptor beta chain appears in the sequencing data of a study of cytomegalovirus exposure and HLA in healthy donors. Study-wide context: Earlier results showed 90 million to 120 million unique TCR beta sequences derived from some 190 million T cells. Study-wide findings and caveats: Cytomegalovirus association was listed for roughly 160 TCR beta chains. The authors later found HLA-associated TCR beta chains more clonally expanded than equally common others.

Remarks on this clone: Its antigen is currently unknown.

PCR was performed using 60 Vbeta and 13 Jbeta primers. Some clones are missing from TCRdb's copy, which holds only in-frame ones; the method was immunoSEQ multiplex PCR. The table for this sample gives roughly 80,000 clones. This receptor was identified in a girl aged 5-17 years in good health and CMV-seropositive. Sequencing was carried out using PBMCs.

The CDR3 DNA follows: TGTGCCAGTACAGGCAGTGAAAAACTGTTTTTT. It translates to CASTGSEKLFF. J is TRBJ1-4 and V is TRBV19; no clear D. Per the germline V gene, CDR1 is LNHDA and CDR2 is SQIVND (reference sequence). CDR3 length: 11 amino acids. V shed 7 bases and J shed 7 bases, with 7 bases lying between them. Based on the CDR3 plus reference TRBV19 and TRBJ1-4, the full variable domain is DGGITQSPKYLFRKEGQNVTLSCEQNLNHDAMYWYRQDPGQGLRLIYYSQIVNDFQKGDIAEGYSVSREKKESFPLTVTSAQKNPTAFYLCASTGSEKLFFGSGTQLSVL.